This T cell receptor beta chain was documented in a study of T cell responses to AZD1222 COVID-19 vaccine. Points from the study as a whole: Just 6 or 7 people given AZD1222 tested seropositive at baseline. The span of vaccine-associated CD4 TCRs extended across spike, with dominance at 160-218 and 743-854. Repertoires in all cases were sampled only once the peak T cell response had passed. Donor demographics were predominantly white British with a female majority; clonal diversity may be underestimated.

On this clone: As yet, its antigen is unknown.

The protocol was immunoSEQ multiplex PCR, while the TCRdb copy is restricted to in-frame clones and leaves out a portion. The sample contains some 150,000 clones, approximately 90% of which appear only once. This specimen was peripheral blood, taken on day 0 of AZD1222 vaccination. The TCR sequence derives from an adult in good health.

CDR3 residues: CASSQVGKQETQYF. The CDR3 bases are TGTGCCAGCAGCCAAGTCGGTAAACAAGAGACCCAGTACTTC. The V gene is TRBV3-1 (or the pseudogene TRBV3-2), the J gene TRBJ2-5; D unclear. Per germline, CDR1 LGHDT and CDR2 YNNKEL (reference sequence). The V end lost 1 base, the J end lost 2 bases, and 8 bases lay between the germline ends. There are 14 residues in the CDR3.